These 23 T cell receptor beta chains came from one sample sequenced in a study of blood T cell repertoires in COVID-19. Clones were read by immunoSEQ multiplex PCR, and TCRdb kept only the in-frame ones, dropping some. The sample holds roughly 45,000 clones; over 90% are singletons and the top ten take roughly 1%. The specimen was peripheral blood. The receptors here all came from a man aged 55 to 70 with COVID-19, enrolled during active disease.

On this clone: At one boundary the junction diverges from the germline segment, which might be a read error. The rearrangement links TRBV7-2 to TRBJ2-7; 12 nucleotides match TRBD2. Germline V gene sequence: CDR1 SGHTA, CDR2 FQGNSA. The CDR3 spans 15 residues. CDR3 bases: TGTGCCAGCAGCTTACCCGGACTAGCGGGGCCGCCTCGTGACTTC. Translating gives CASSLPGLAGPPRDF.

The chain carries TRBV19 and TRBJ2-7; the match to TRBD1 covers 10 bases. CDR1 LNHDA and CDR2 SQIVND come from the germline V gene (reference sequence). The CDR3 has 17 amino acids. J gave up 3 bases and V 4 bases, and 12 bases lay outside the gene matches. Here the CDR3 DNA reads TGTGCCAGTAGTAAGGAGGGCGGGACAGGGGCCCGCTACGAGCAGTACTTC. Protein product: CASSKEGGTGARYEQYF.

This clone has just one count. This chain links TRBV12-3 or TRBV12-4 with TRBJ1-1, with a weak D call TRBD1 (5 bases). Trimming left V 6 bases short and J 6 bases short, with 11 bases between. This CDR3 contains 12 residues. The CDR3 DNA reads as TGTGCCAGCAGCCGAGAGACAGCTGAAGCTTTCTTT. Its translation is CASSRETAEAFF.

This rearrangement joins TRBV5-8 to TRBJ1-1; the D gene is possibly TRBD1 (6 bases). V shed 0 bases and J shed 0 bases, with 12 bases lying between them. Germline CDR1 is SGHTS and CDR2 is YDEGEE. CDR3 length: 16 residues. CDR3 protein: CASSLGQDPMNTEAFF. The CDR3 nucleotides are TGTGCCAGCAGCTTGGGACAGGATCCAATGAACACTGAAGCTTTCTTT. The whole variable domain, remainder taken from reference TRBV5-8 and TRBJ1-1, is EAGVTQSPTHLIKTRGQQATLRCSPISGHTSVYWYQQALGLGLQFLLWYDEGEERNRGNFPPRFSGRQFPNYSSELNVNALELEDSALYLCASSLGQDPMNTEAFFGQGTRLTVV.

The chain employs TRBV27 and TRBJ1-5; 7 nucleotides line up with TRBD1. The V and J ends lost 6 bases and 9 bases, in that order; junction bases with no gene match: 8. The CDR3 has 13 residues. CDR1 is MNHEY and CDR2 is SMNVEV in the germline V gene (reference sequence). The chain's CDR3 is CASSQGQRGPQHF. The CDR3 bases are TGTGCCAGCAGCCAGGGACAGCGCGGGCCCCAGCATTTT.

This clone was picked up one time. The rearrangement uses TRBV5-5 and TRBJ2-3; D perhaps matches TRBD1 (5 bases). The CDR3 runs 14 residues. Looked up from germline, CDR1 is SGHKS and CDR2 is YYEKEE (reference sequence). V lost 2 bases and J 6 bases, leaving 13 bases between the germline ends. CDR3 region: CASSLEGAQDTQYF. The CDR3 DNA is TGTGCCAGCAGCTTAGAAGGGGCGCAGGATACGCAGTATTTT.

The chain combines TRBV6-5 with TRBJ2-7, with 8 bases identical to TRBD2. Germline CDR1 MNHEY, CDR2 SVGAGI. The V segment lost 6 bases and the J segment 7 bases; nucleotides outside the gene matches: 5. The CDR3 contains 12 residues. Written as DNA, the CDR3 is TGTGCCAGCAGACACCCGGGAGGGGAGCAGTACTTC. The encoded protein is CASRHPGGEQYF.

The CDR3 DNA sequence: TGTGCCAGCAGCTCTTTAAGCAGGGGGATCTCGCCGAGTGCTTTCTTT. Its protein product is CASSSLSRGISPSAFF. The chain uses TRBV11-2 and TRBJ1-1, with 7 positions matching TRBD1. The CDR3 runs to 16 residues. Trimming at V came to 4 bases and at J to 11 bases, leaving 19 bases not matched to a gene. CDR1 and CDR2 from the germline V gene are SGHAT and FQNNGV.

The CDR3 protein is CASRRQGGNTEAFF. The CDR3 DNA reads TGTGCCAGCCGACGACAGGGGGGAAACACTGAAGCTTTCTTT. The chain recombines TRBV19 with TRBJ1-1; the match to TRBD1 covers 9 bases. CDR1 and CDR2 (germline): LNHDA, SQIVND (reference sequence). V trimming: 9 bases; J trimming: 2 bases; junction bases outside the gene matches: 7. The CDR3 is made up of 14 amino acids.

The chain has TRBV2 and TRBJ1-1; D unclear. Between the trimmed V and J ends, which lost 10 bases and 1 base, there was a span of 25 bases. The CDR3 sequence is 17 residues long. Germline V gives CDR1 SNHLY, CDR2 FYNNEI. The CDR3 loop is CATHKADYLAGNTEAFF. The CDR3 DNA follows: TGTGCCACCCATAAGGCAGACTACTTAGCGGGGAACACTGAAGCTTTCTTT.

This clone was seen a handful of times. The rearrangement links TRBV7-9 to TRBJ2-2, with 12 positions matching TRBD2. Germline V gene lookup returns CDR1 SEHNR and CDR2 FQNEAQ (reference sequence). The CDR3 covers 15 residues. Trimming took 5 bases from V and 6 from J; bases not matched to a gene: 4. Here the CDR3 reads CASSARLAGAGELFF. CDR3 nucleotide sequence: TGTGCCAGCAGCGCGCGACTAGCGGGAGCCGGGGAGCTGTTTTTT.

This clone was counted once. V is TRBV28 and J is TRBJ1-6; the match to TRBD1 covers 9 bases. Germline CDR1 is MDHEN and CDR2 is SYDVKM. CDR3 length: 18 residues. V lost 5 bases and J lost 2; bases outside the gene matches: 10. Here the CDR3 reads CASSTGTGNVAYNSPLHF. The DNA for the CDR3 is TGTGCCAGCAGTACCGGGACAGGGAATGTTGCCTATAATTCACCCCTCCACTTT.

The rearrangement uses TRBV19 and TRBJ1-5; 8 bases line up with TRBD1. Germline assignment: CDR1 LNHDA and CDR2 SQIVND (reference sequence). The CDR3 has 16 amino acids. The V and J ends lost 5 bases and 6 bases, in that order; junction bases with no gene match: 12. The CDR3 protein is CASSWGAGGAAQPQHF. The CDR3 DNA sequence: TGTGCCAGTAGTTGGGGGGCAGGGGGCGCAGCTCAGCCCCAGCATTTT.

The chain joins TRBV7-9 to TRBJ2-4; D possibly corresponds to TRBD1 (6 bases). Trimming cost V 5 bases and J 6 bases, with 17 bases left between them. The length of the CDR3 is 15 residues. CDR1 is SEHNR, CDR2 FQNEAQ, per germline (reference sequence). The CDR3 spells CASSPRGRGGNIQYF. Written as DNA, the CDR3 is TGTGCCAGCAGCCCCCGCGGCAGGGGTGGAAACATTCAGTACTTC. The complete variable domain, with remaining parts taken from reference TRBV7-9 and TRBJ2-4, reads DTGVSQNPRHKITKRGQNVTFRCDPISEHNRLYWYRQTLGQGPEFLTYFQNEAQLEKSRLLSDRFSAERPKGSFSTLEIQRTEQGDSAMYLCASSPRGRGGNIQYFGAGTRLSVL.

Only one count was recorded for this clone. J is TRBJ2-7 and V is TRBV5-1, with D unresolved. The CDR3 has 15 residues. The germline V gene encodes CDR1 SGHRS and CDR2 YFSETQ. V gave up 4 bases and J gave up 2 bases, with 16 bases separating them. Here the CDR3 reads CASSDNSLLTYEQYF. The CDR3 DNA reads TGCGCCAGCAGCGATAACAGTCTCCTGACCTACGAGCAGTACTTC.

This chain uses TRBV15 with TRBJ1-2; D may be TRBD1 (6 bases). Trimming shortened V by 0 bases and J by 4 bases, and 12 bases separated the two germline ends. Germline CDR1 and CDR2: LNHNV and YYDKDF (reference sequence). This CDR3 has 15 residues. The CDR3 DNA sequence: TGTGCCACCAGCAGAGATATCCAGGGGAGCTATGGCTACACCTTC. Translation gives CATSRDIQGSYGYTF.

The J gene is TRBJ2-1, the V gene TRBV10-1, with 12 bases that match TRBD2. The CDR3 is made up of 16 amino acids. Per germline, CDR1 WNHNN and CDR2 SYGVQD (reference sequence). Trimming took 4 bases from V and 3 from J; bases not matched to a gene: 4. This CDR3 is CASSALTSGGYNEQFF. The CDR3 region has the DNA TGCGCCAGCAGTGCCTTGACTAGCGGGGGCTACAATGAGCAGTTCTTC.

This chain uses TRBV20-1 with TRBJ2-1; maybe TRBD2 (6 bases). The CDR3 sequence is 15 residues long. V lost 3 bases and J 3 bases, leaving 15 bases between the germline ends. Germline V lookup: CDR1 DFQATT, CDR2 SNEGSKA (reference sequence). The CDR3 protein is CSASSGLDLYNEQFF. CDR3 nucleotide sequence: TGCAGTGCTAGTTCGGGACTCGACCTCTACAATGAGCAGTTCTTC.

The chain has TRBV7-2 and TRBJ1-2; possibly TRBD1 for D (6 bases). V was trimmed by 1 base and J by 4 bases, leaving 19 bases between them. Germline CDR1 reads SGHTA; CDR2 reads FQGNSA. The CDR3 extends over 17 amino acids. CDR3 sequence reads: CASSLGSLGGAAYGYTF. In DNA, the CDR3 is TGTGCCAGCAGCTTAGGGTCCCTGGGGGGGGCCGCCTATGGCTACACCTTC.

The V gene is TRBV7-2, the J gene TRBJ1-3; 7 bases are a match to TRBD1. V lost 5 bases and J lost 0; bases outside the gene matches: 4. The V gene's germline CDR1 is SGHTA and CDR2 FQGNSA. The CDR3 loop spans 15 amino acids. The CDR3 loop reads CASSTGTASGNTIYF. The CDR3 DNA is TGTGCCAGCAGCACCGGGACAGCCTCTGGAAACACCATATATTTT.

This clone came up once. V usage is TRBV24-1 and J usage is TRBJ2-4; 13 positions agree with TRBD2. CDR1 is KGHDR, CDR2 SFDVKD, per germline. With 2 bases clipped from V and 0 bases from J, the junction kept 9 bases outside the gene matches. CDR3 length: 20 residues. Written as DNA, the CDR3 is TGTGCCACCAGTGATTCACGACTAGCGGGAGGTGAACTAGCCAAAAACATTCAGTACTTC. Translated: CATSDSRLAGGELAKNIQYF.

The rearrangement joins TRBV7-2 to TRBJ2-3; 9 positions agree with TRBD2. The CDR3 covers 17 residues. Germline V gene sequence: CDR1 SGHTA, CDR2 FQGNSA. J was trimmed by 1 base and V by 1 base; bases with no gene match: 6. CDR3 nucleotide sequence: TGTGCCAGCAGCTTAGGAGGCGCTAGCGGGGGCACAGATACGCAGTATTTT. Residues: CASSLGGASGGTDTQYF.

The sample holds one count of this clone. This chain connects TRBV28 to TRBJ1-2; TRBD1 agrees at 8 bases. The ends lost 10 bases at V and 8 bases at J; junction bases unmatched: 12. From germline, CDR1 is MDHEN and CDR2 SYDVKM. The CDR3 is 13 residues long. The CDR3 is CAITPGQGLGYTF. In nucleotides, the CDR3 is TGTGCCATCACCCCCGGACAGGGTCTGGGCTACACCTTC.